The T cell receptor (beta chain) under discussion was sequenced for a study of high-grade serous ovarian cancer treatment subgroups. Study-level background: Mean per sample: about 14,000 reads, several thousand unique TCR beta rearrangements. Points from the study as a whole: Tumors within one patient showed repertoire similarity of 0.11 to 0.79. Bulk tumor TCR sequencing gave no spatial information. TCR clonal relatedness correlated positively with neoantigen level.

V dropped 3 bases and J dropped 6 bases, with 12 bases sitting between them. The CDR3 consists of 14 residues. The germline V gene encodes CDR1 GTSNPN and CDR2 SVGIG (reference sequence). Data came from immunoSEQ multiplex PCR; TCRdb stores just in-frame clones and leaves some out. The table records just over 35,000 clones, around 80% of them present only once. Comments on this clone: Its antigen is not known.

Tumor samples were obtained before definitive surgery or chemotherapy. The sequenced sample consisted of tumor tissue. The chain joins TRBV30 to TRBJ1-6; no reliable D call. This sequence was found in a human donor with high-grade serous ovarian cancer. In nucleotides, the CDR3 is TGTGCCTGGAGAAGGGAGACTACTAATTCACCCCTCCACTTT. Amino acid sequence: CAWRRETTNSPLHF. The whole variable domain, remainder taken from reference TRBV30 and TRBJ1-6, is SQTIHQWPATLVQPVGSPLSLECTVEGTSNPNLYWYRQAAGRGLQLLFYSVGIGQISSEVPQNLSASRPQDRQFILSSKKLLLSDSGFYLCAWRRETTNSPLHFGNGTRLTVT.